This T cell receptor beta chain was identified during a study of type 1 regulatory T cells. As for the study in general: T-allo10 is an in vitro-generated, Tr1-enriched CD4 T cell product specific for alloantigen.

This clonotype occurred a few times. Germline CDR1 reads WSHSY; CDR2 reads SAAADI. The V end lost 0 bases, the J end lost 7 bases, and 12 bases lay between the germline ends. The CDR3 extends over 15 amino acids. TCRdb passed the reads through MiXCR, listing each CDR3 protein once. The sample lists some 100,000 distinct CDR3 sequences; roughly 31% were seen once. The receptor comes from a human donor in good health. The rearrangement uses TRBV10-2 and TRBJ2-2, with D possibly matching TRBD1 (5 bases). Sequencing input: CD4+ T cells, either the whole sample or a sorted fraction (not recorded which). CDR3 sequence reads: CASSESYRMDGELFF. CDR3 nucleotides: TGCGCCAGCAGTGAGTCATACAGGATGGACGGGGAGCTGTTTTTT.